This T cell receptor (beta chain) emerged from a study of T cells in localized non-small cell lung cancer. Study-level points and caveats: In uninvolved adjacent lung, T cell clonality reached its highest value, exceeding tumor. Appearing in adjacent lung were a median approximately 57 of the top 100 tumor clones. Greater T cell density in blood accompanied longer overall survival.

Here immunoSEQ multiplex PCR was the method, and the copy in TCRdb shows in-frame clones only, minus some. The profile shows 30,000 to 35,000 clones, 75% to 95% of them singletons. Germline-derived CDR1 and CDR2 are MNHEY and SMNVEV (reference sequence). With 7 bases removed from V and 5 bases from J, the gap between germline ends came to 14 bases. This CDR3 has 14 residues. Turning to this clone: Antigen specificity is unknown.

Source: peripheral blood mononuclear cells, taken before any cancer treatment. The V call is TRBV27, the J call TRBJ2-2; weak D call: TRBD1 (5 bases). This clonotype originated in a female donor at least 60 years old with stage II lung adenocarcinoma. The CDR3, as DNA: TGTGCCAGCACCCGGACACGGCGGACCGGGGAGCTGTTTTTT. Translating gives CASTRTRRTGELFF.